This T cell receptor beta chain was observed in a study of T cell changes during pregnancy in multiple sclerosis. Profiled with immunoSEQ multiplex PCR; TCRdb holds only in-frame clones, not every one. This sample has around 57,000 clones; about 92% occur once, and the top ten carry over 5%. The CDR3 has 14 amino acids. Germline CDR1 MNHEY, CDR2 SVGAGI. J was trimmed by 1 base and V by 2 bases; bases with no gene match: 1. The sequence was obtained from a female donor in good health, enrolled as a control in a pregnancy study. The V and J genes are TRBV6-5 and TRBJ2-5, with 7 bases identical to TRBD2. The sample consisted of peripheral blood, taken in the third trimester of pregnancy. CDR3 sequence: CASSYGGGQETQYF. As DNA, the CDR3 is TGTGCCAGCAGTTACGGGGGGGGCCAAGAGACCCAGTACTTC.